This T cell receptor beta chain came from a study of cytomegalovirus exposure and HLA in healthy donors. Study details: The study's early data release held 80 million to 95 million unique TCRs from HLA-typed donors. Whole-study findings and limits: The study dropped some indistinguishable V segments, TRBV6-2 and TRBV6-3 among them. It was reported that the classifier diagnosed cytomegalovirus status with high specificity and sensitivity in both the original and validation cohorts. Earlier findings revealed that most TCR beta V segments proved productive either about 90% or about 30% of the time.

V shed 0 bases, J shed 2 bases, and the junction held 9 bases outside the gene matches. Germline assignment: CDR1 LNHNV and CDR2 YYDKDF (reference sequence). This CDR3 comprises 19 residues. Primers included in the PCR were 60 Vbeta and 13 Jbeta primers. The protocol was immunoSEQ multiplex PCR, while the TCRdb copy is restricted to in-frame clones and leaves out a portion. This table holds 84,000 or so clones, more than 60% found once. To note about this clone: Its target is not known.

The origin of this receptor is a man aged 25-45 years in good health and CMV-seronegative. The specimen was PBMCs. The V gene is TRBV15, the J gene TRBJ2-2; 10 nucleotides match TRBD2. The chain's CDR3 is CATSREGASGGPNTGELFF. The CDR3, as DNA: TGTGCCACCAGCAGAGAAGGAGCTAGCGGGGGCCCTAACACCGGGGAGCTGTTTTTT.